The clone carrying this T cell receptor beta chain was counted only a few times. Assay used: immunoSEQ multiplex PCR; TCRdb lists only in-frame clones, some missing. The data contain more than 35,000 clones, over 75% of them singletons. The data derive from a study of OX40 agonist ivuxolimab in advanced cancers. CDR3 length: 12 residues. V lost 3 bases to trimming and J lost 4 bases, with 7 bases between them. The germline V gene has CDR1 KGHSH and CDR2 LQKENI. This chain connects TRBV18 to TRBJ2-7, with D uncertain. This clonotype was obtained from an adult with an advanced solid tumor such as melanoma, head and neck, liver or kidney cancer. The sample consisted of CD4+ or CD8+ T cells sorted from blood, taken in a trial of the OX40 agonist ivuxolimab. The CDR3 loop is CASSPEPYEQYV. The CDR3 coding sequence is TGTGCCAGCTCACCGGAGCCTTACGAGCAGTACGTC.